Given below is one TCR beta chain in context. Its antigen is as yet unknown. This record comes from a study of cytomegalovirus exposure and HLA in healthy donors. The J segment lost 1 base and the V segment lost 6 bases, leaving 22 bases of the junction unmatched. The CDR3 loop spans 22 amino acids. Germline CDR1 MDHEN, CDR2 SYDVKM. Study findings and constraints: Most CMV-associated TCR beta chains were later found to appear HLA-restricted.

Both 60 Vbeta primers and 13 Jbeta primers went into the PCR. Using immunoSEQ multiplex PCR, the repertoire was profiled, and TCRdb retains in-frame clones only, with some absent. The repertoire table contains roughly 200,000 clones. V gene TRBV28 combines with J gene TRBJ2-3; 13 bases fit TRBD2. Sequenced: PBMCs. The source is a girl aged 2-10 years in good health and CMV-seropositive. In nucleotides, the CDR3 is TGTGCCAGCAGGAGCCTTAGGGGACTAGCGGGAAGTGCGGTGTATCGCACAGATACGCAGTATTTT. Its protein is CASRSLRGLAGSAVYRTDTQYF.